The rows below give T cell receptor beta chains drawn from one sample of a study of cytomegalovirus exposure and HLA in healthy donors. The method was immunoSEQ multiplex PCR; TCRdb's version includes in-frame clones alone and lacks a portion of them. The sample contains 150,000 or so clones, roughly 84% of which appear only once. Specimen: PBMCs. The receptors were gathered from a man younger than 35 in good health and CMV-seronegative. The CDR3 runs from the conserved cysteine through the conserved F or W. The D gene is left open where the match is weak.

CDR3aa: CAISREAGNYEQYF; v_gene: TRBV10-3; d_gene: TRBD2; j_gene: TRBJ2-7
CDR3aa: CASSRETGNEQYF; v_gene: TRBV28; d_gene: TRBD1; j_gene: TRBJ2-7
CDR3aa: CASGTTSGREDTQYF; v_gene: TRBV12-5; d_gene: TRBD2; j_gene: TRBJ2-3
CDR3aa: CASSLGDRAGPLHF; v_gene: TRBV7-2; d_gene: TRBD1; j_gene: TRBJ1-6
CDR3aa: CASRRIGDADTQYF; v_gene: TRBV2; d_gene: NA; j_gene: TRBJ2-3
CDR3aa: CASSYGASNTGELFF; v_gene: TRBV6-5; d_gene: NA; j_gene: TRBJ2-2
CDR3aa: CASSQLENAGTNEKLFF; v_gene: TRBV4-1; d_gene: NA; j_gene: TRBJ1-4
CDR3aa: CASRLTDGNTEAFF; v_gene: TRBV6-6; d_gene: NA; j_gene: TRBJ1-1
CDR3aa: CASSPRSLGSYNSPLHF; v_gene: TRBV27; d_gene: NA; j_gene: TRBJ1-6
CDR3aa: CASSVEGQGTDGYTF; v_gene: TRBV9; d_gene: TRBD1; j_gene: TRBJ1-2
CDR3aa: CASSLRRQGPNYGYTF; v_gene: TRBV27; d_gene: TRBD1; j_gene: TRBJ1-2
CDR3aa: CASSAFGQGVEGYTF; v_gene: TRBV6-1; d_gene: TRBD1; j_gene: TRBJ1-2
CDR3aa: CASSPPRAGAHYNEQFF; v_gene: TRBV18; d_gene: TRBD2; j_gene: TRBJ2-1
CDR3aa: CAWSQGNSYEQYF; v_gene: TRBV30; d_gene: NA; j_gene: TRBJ2-7
CDR3aa: CASSLYPGGEKLFF; v_gene: TRBV28; d_gene: NA; j_gene: TRBJ1-4
CDR3aa: CASSLTGTGSYEQYF; v_gene: TRBV6-5; d_gene: TRBD1; j_gene: TRBJ2-7
CDR3aa: CASVSMSSNQPQHF; v_gene: TRBV6-1; d_gene: NA; j_gene: TRBJ1-5
CDR3aa: CASRLGGLREPQHF; v_gene: TRBV12-2; d_gene: NA; j_gene: TRBJ1-5
CDR3aa: CASSVEPSGIYEQYF; v_gene: TRBV9; d_gene: TRBD2; j_gene: TRBJ2-7
CDR3aa: CASNRGEGALHF; v_gene: TRBV19; d_gene: TRBD1; j_gene: TRBJ1-6
CDR3aa: CATSRGGPGEQYF; v_gene: TRBV15; d_gene: NA; j_gene: TRBJ2-7
CDR3aa: CAISDGGLNEQFF; v_gene: TRBV10-3; d_gene: NA; j_gene: TRBJ2-1
CDR3aa: CASMRQGAPYEQYF; v_gene: TRBV2; d_gene: TRBD1; j_gene: TRBJ2-7
CDR3aa: CASRPGGGNTEAFF; v_gene: TRBV7-3; d_gene: NA; j_gene: TRBJ1-1
CDR3aa: CASSQDAGNQETQYF; v_gene: TRBV4-3; d_gene: NA; j_gene: TRBJ2-5
CDR3aa: CASSRGVAGVGEQYF; v_gene: TRBV7-2; d_gene: TRBD2; j_gene: TRBJ2-7
CDR3aa: CASSLSGYADTQYF; v_gene: TRBV5-5; d_gene: NA; j_gene: TRBJ2-3
CDR3aa: CASSSNRGPATEAFF; v_gene: TRBV11-2; d_gene: TRBD1; j_gene: TRBJ1-1
CDR3aa: CASSVTPGGRDYEQYF; v_gene: TRBV5-1; d_gene: TRBD2; j_gene: TRBJ2-7
CDR3aa: CASSPDRGLQPQHF; v_gene: TRBV5-1; d_gene: TRBD1; j_gene: TRBJ1-5
CDR3aa: CASSLSGLAGPYEQYF; v_gene: TRBV28; d_gene: TRBD2; j_gene: TRBJ2-7
CDR3aa: CSSSSWAGTSGLYNEQFF; v_gene: TRBV7-9; d_gene: TRBD2; j_gene: TRBJ2-1
CDR3aa: CASSPRTAGNTIYF; v_gene: TRBV6-5; d_gene: NA; j_gene: TRBJ1-3